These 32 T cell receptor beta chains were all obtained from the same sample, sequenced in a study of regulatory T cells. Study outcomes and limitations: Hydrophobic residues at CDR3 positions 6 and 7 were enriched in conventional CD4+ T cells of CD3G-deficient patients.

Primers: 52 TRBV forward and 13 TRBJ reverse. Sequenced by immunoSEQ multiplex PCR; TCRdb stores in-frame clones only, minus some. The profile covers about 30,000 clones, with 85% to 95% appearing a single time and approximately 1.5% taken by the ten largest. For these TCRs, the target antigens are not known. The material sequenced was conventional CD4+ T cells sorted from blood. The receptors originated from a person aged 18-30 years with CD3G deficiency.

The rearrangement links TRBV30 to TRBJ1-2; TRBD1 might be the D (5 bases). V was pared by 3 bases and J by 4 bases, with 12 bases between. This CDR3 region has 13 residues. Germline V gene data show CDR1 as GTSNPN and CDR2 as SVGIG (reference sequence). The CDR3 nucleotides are TGTGCCTGGAGAGCGTCAGGGAGCTATGGCTACACCTTC. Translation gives CAWRASGSYGYTF. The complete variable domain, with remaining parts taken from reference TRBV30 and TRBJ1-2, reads SQTIHQWPATLVQPVGSPLSLECTVEGTSNPNLYWYRQAAGRGLQLLFYSVGIGQISSEVPQNLSASRPQDRQFILSSKKLLLSDSGFYLCAWRASGSYGYTFGSGTRLTVV.

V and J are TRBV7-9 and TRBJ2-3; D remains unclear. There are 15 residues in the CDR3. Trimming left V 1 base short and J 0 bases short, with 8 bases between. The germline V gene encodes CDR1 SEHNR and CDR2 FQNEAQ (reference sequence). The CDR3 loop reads CASSLDDTSTDTQYF. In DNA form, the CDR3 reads TGTGCCAGCAGCTTAGATGACACAAGCACAGATACGCAGTATTTT.

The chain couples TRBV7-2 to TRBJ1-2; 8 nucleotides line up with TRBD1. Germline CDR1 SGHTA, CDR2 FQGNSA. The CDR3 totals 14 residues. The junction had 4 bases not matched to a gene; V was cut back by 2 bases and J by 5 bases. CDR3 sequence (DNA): TGTGCCAGCAGCTTATCTGGGACAGGTTATGGCTACACCTTC. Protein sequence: CASSLSGTGYGYTF.

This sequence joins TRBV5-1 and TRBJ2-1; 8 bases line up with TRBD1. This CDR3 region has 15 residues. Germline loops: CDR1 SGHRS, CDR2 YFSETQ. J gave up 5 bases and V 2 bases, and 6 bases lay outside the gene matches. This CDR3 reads CASSFGQGPNNEQFF. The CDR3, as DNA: TGCGCCAGCAGCTTCGGACAGGGCCCAAACAATGAGCAGTTCTTC.

The CDR3 reads CAWGYRGNGELFF. CDR3 DNA sequence: TGTGCCTGGGGATACAGGGGGAACGGGGAGCTGTTTTTT. V is TRBV30 and J is TRBJ2-2, with 8 positions matching TRBD1. Germline loops: CDR1 GTSNPN, CDR2 SVGIG (reference sequence). The ends lost 5 bases at V and 7 bases at J; junction bases unmatched: 6. The CDR3 spans 13 residues.

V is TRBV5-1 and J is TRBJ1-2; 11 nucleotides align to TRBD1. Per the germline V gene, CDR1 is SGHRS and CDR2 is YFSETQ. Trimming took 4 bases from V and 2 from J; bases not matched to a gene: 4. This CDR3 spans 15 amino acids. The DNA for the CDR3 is TGCGCCAGCAGCCACGGACAGGGGGCGAACTATGGCTACACCTTC. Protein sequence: CASSHGQGANYGYTF.

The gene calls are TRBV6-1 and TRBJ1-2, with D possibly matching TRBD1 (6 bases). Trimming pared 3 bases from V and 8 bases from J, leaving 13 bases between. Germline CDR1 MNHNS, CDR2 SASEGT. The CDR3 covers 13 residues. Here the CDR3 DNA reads TGTGCCAGCAGTGACCCTGGACAGTCCGGCTACACCTTC. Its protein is CASSDPGQSGYTF.

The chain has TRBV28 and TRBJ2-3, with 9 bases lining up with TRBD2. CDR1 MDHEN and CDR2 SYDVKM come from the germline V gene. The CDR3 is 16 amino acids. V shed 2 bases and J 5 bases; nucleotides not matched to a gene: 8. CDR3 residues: CASSLGGGRARDTQYF. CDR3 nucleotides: TGTGCCAGCAGTTTAGGTGGCGGGAGGGCCCGAGATACGCAGTATTTT. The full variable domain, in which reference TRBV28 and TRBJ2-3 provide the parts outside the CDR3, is DVKVTQSSRYLVKRTGEKVFLECVQDMDHENMFWYRQDPGLGLRLIYFSYDVKMKEKGDIPEGYSVSREKKERFSLILESASTNQTSMYLCASSLGGGRARDTQYFGPGTRLTVL.

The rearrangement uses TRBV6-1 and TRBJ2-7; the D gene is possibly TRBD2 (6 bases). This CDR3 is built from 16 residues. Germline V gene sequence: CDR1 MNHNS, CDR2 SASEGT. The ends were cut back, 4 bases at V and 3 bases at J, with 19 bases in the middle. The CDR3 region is CASSGGESGRGYEQYF. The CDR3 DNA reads TGTGCCAGCAGTGGGGGAGAAAGTGGGCGGGGCTACGAGCAGTACTTC.

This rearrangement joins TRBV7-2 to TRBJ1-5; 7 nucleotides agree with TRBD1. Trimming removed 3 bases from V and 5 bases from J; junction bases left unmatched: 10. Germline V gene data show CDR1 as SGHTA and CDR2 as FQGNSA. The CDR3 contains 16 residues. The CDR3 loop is CASSFATGWGDQPQHF. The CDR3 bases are TGTGCCAGCAGCTTTGCGACAGGGTGGGGGGATCAGCCCCAGCATTTT. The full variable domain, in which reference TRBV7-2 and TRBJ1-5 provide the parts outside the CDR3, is GAGVSQSPSNKVTEKGKDVELRCDPISGHTALYWYRQSLGQGLEFLIYFQGNSAPDKSGLPSDRFSAERTGGSVSTLTIQRTQQEDSAVYLCASSFATGWGDQPQHFGDGTRLSIL.

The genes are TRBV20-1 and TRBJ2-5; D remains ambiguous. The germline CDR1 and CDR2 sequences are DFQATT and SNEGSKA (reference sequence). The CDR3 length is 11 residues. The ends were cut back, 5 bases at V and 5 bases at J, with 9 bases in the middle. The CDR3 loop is CSAGPVETQYF. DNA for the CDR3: TGCAGTGCTGGACCCGTTGAGACCCAGTACTTC.

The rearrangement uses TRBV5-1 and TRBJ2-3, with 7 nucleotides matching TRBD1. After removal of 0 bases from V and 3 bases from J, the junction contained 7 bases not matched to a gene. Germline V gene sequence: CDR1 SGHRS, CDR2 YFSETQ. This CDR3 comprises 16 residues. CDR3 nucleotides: TGCGCCAGCAGCTTGGGAGGGACAGCCAATACAGATACGCAGTATTTT. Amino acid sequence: CASSLGGTANTDTQYF.

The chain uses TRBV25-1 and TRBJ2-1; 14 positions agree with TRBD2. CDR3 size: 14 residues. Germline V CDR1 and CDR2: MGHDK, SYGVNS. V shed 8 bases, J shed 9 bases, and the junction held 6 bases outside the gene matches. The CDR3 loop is CASRLAGGRTEQFF. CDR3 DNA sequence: TGTGCCAGCCGACTAGCGGGAGGGAGGACTGAGCAGTTCTTC.

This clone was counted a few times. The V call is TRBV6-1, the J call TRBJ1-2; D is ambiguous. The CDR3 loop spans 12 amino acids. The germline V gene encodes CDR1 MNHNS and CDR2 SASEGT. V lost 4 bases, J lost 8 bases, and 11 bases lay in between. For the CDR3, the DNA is TGTGCCAGCAGTGGGACCAGGAGAGGCTACACCTTC. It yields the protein CASSGTRRGYTF.

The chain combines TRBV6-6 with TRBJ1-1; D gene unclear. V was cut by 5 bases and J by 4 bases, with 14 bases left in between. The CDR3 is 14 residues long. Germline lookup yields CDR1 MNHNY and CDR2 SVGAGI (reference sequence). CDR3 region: CASSPGRLGTEAFF. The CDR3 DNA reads TGTGCCAGCAGTCCCGGACGGCTGGGCACTGAAGCTTTCTTT.

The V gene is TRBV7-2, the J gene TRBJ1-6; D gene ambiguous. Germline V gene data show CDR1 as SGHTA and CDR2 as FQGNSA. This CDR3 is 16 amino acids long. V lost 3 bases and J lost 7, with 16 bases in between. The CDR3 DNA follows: TGTGCCAGCAGCTTCTCCTCCTCCAAACCGAATTCACCCCTCCACTTT. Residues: CASSFSSSKPNSPLHF.

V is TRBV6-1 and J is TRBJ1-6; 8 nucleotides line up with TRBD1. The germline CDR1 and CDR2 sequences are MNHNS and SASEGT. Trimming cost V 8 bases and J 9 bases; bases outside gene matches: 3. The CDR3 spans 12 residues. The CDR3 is CASGTGASPLHF. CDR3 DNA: TGTGCCAGCGGGACAGGAGCTTCACCCCTCCACTTT.

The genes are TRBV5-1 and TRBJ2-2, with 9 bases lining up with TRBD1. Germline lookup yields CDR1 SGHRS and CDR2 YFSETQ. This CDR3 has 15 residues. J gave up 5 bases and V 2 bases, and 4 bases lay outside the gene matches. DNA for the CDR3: TGCGCCAGCAGCTTAGGACAGGGGTCGACCGGGGAGCTGTTTTTT. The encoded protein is CASSLGQGSTGELFF. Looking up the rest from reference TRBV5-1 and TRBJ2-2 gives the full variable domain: KAGVTQTPRYLIKTRGQQVTLSCSPISGHRSVSWYQQTPGQGLQFLFEYFSETQRNKGNFPGRFSGRQFSNSRSEMNVSTLELGDSALYLCASSLGQGSTGELFFGEGSRLTVL.

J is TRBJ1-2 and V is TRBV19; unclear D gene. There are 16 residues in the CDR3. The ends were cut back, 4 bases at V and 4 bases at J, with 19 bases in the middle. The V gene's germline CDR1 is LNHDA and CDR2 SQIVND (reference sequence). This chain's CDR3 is CASSTVALDPFYGYTF. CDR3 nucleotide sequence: TGTGCCAGTAGTACAGTCGCCTTAGACCCTTTCTATGGCTACACCTTC.

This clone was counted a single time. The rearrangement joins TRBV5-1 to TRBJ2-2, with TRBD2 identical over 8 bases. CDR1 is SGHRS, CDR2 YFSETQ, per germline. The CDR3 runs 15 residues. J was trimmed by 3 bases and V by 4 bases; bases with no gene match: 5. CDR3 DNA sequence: TGCGCCAGCAGCCTCACTAGCGGTTACACCGGGGAGCTGTTTTTT. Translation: CASSLTSGYTGELFF.

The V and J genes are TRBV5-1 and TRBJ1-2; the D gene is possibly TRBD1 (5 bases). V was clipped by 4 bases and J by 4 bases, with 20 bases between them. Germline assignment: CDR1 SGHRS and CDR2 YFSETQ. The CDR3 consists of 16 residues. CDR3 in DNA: TGCGCCAGCAGCCCAGTCTGGGGCCTTCCATCCTATGGCTACACCTTC. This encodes CASSPVWGLPSYGYTF.

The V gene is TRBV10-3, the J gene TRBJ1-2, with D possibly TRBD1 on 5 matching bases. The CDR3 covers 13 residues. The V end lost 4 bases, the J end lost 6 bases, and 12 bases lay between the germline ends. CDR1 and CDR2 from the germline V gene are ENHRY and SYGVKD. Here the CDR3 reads CAISVEQEHGYTF. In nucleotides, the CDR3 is TGTGCCATCAGTGTCGAACAGGAGCATGGCTACACCTTC.

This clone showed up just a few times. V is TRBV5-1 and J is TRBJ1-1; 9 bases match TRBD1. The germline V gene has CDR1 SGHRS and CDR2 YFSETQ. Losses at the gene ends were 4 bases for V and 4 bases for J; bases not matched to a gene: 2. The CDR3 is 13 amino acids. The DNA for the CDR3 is TGCGCCAGCAGCGTGGACAGGGGCACTGAAGCTTTCTTT. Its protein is CASSVDRGTEAFF.

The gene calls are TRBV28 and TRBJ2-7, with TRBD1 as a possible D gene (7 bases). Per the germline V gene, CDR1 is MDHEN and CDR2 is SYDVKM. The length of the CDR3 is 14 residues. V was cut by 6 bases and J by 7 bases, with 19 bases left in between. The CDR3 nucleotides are TGTGCCAGCAGCTCGATGGGGCAGGGGGGAGAGCAGTACTTC. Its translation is CASSSMGQGGEQYF. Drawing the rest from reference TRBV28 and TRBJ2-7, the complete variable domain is DVKVTQSSRYLVKRTGEKVFLECVQDMDHENMFWYRQDPGLGLRLIYFSYDVKMKEKGDIPEGYSVSREKKERFSLILESASTNQTSMYLCASSSMGQGGEQYFGPGTRLTVT.

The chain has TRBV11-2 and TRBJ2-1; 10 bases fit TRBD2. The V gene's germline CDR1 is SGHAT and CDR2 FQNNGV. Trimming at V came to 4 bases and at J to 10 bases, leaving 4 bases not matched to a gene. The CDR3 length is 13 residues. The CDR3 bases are TGTGCCAGCAGCTCCCAACTAGCGGGGGAGCAGTTCTTC. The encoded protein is CASSSQLAGEQFF.

This CDR3 is CASSPSDRGRAFF. The CDR3 region has the DNA TGTGCCAGCTCACCATCGGACAGGGGCAGAGCTTTCTTT. The J gene is TRBJ1-1, the V gene TRBV18; 9 bases are a match to TRBD1. This CDR3 region has 13 residues. CDR1 is KGHSH, CDR2 LQKENI, per germline. Germline trimming cut 2 bases from V and 10 bases from J; bases unmatched to any gene: 5.

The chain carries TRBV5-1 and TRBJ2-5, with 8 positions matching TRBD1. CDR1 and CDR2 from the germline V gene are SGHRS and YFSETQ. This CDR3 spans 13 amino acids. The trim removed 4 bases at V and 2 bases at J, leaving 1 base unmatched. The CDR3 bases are TGCGCCAGCAGCCGGACAGGGCAAGAGACCCAGTACTTC. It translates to CASSRTGQETQYF.

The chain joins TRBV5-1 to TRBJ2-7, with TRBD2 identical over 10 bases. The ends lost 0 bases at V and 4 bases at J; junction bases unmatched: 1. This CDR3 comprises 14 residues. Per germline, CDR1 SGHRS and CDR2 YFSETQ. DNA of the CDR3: TGCGCCAGCAGCTTGGCTAGCGGGAGATACGAGCAGTACTTC. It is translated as CASSLASGRYEQYF.

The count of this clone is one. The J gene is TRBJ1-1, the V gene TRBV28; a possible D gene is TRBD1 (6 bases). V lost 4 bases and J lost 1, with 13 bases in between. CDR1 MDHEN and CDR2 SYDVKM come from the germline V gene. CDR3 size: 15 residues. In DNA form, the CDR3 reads TGTGCCAGCAGTTCGACAGGTTTCGGGAACACTGAAGCTTTCTTT. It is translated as CASSSTGFGNTEAFF.

CDR3 region: CASSLAVDFQFF. The CDR3 region has the DNA TGTGCCAGCAGCTTAGCTGTGGACTTCCAGTTCTTC. This chain joins TRBV13 and TRBJ2-1; D possibly corresponds to TRBD2 (5 bases). The V gene's germline CDR1 is PRHDT and CDR2 FYEKMQ (reference sequence). The CDR3 is 12 residues long. V gave up 1 base and J gave up 13 bases, with 11 bases separating them. The full variable domain, with the rest looked up from reference TRBV13 and TRBJ2-1, is AAGVIQSPRHLIKEKRETATLKCYPIPRHDTVYWYQQGPGQDPQFLISFYEKMQSDKGSIPDRFSAQQFSDYHSELNMSSLELGDSALYFCASSLAVDFQFFGPGTRLTVL.

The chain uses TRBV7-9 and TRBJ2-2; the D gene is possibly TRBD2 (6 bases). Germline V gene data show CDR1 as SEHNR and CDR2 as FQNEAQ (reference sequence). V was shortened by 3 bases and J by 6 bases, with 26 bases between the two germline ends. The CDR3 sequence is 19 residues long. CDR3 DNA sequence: TGTGCCAGCAGCTTTGCGGCTGGGGGGAGCCGCCGAACCGCCGGGGAGCTGTTTTTT. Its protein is CASSFAAGGSRRTAGELFF.

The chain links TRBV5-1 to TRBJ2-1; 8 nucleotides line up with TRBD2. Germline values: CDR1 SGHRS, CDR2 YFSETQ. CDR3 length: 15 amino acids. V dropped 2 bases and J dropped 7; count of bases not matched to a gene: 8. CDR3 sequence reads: CASSFRGLGSNEQFF. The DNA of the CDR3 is TGCGCCAGCAGCTTCCGGGGACTAGGTAGTAATGAGCAGTTCTTC.